Listed here is a single T cell receptor beta chain. The data stem from a study of blood T cell repertoires in COVID-19. Participants were aged about 18 to 95 years, lived in about 26 US areas, and enrolled virtually. Clinical history reported by participants formed the basis on which cohorts were assigned. Profiling relied on immunoSEQ multiplex PCR, and the TCRdb table lists in-frame clones only, not all of them. The sample has fewer than 250,000 clones; about 83% are singletons. The receptor was isolated from a woman aged 50 to 60 who had been exposed to COVID-19. Source material: PBMCs or T cells enriched from blood (not recorded which).

CDR3 protein: CASSRTGAVAFF. In DNA form, the CDR3 reads TGTGCCAGCAGCAGGACAGGGGCTGTAGCTTTCTTT. The V gene is TRBV12-3 or TRBV12-4, the J gene TRBJ1-1; 9 nucleotides match TRBD1. The CDR3 has 12 amino acids. V was clipped by 6 bases and J by 10 bases; unmatched bases: 6.